This TCR beta chain was identified during a study of cytomegalovirus exposure and HLA in healthy donors. Study-wide results and limits: It was in a later analysis that TCR association rates were seen to vary by HLA locus, highest for DRB1 and lowest for HLA-C.

On this clone: Its antigen is not identified.

J was trimmed by 4 bases and V by 1 base; bases with no gene match: 4. The CDR3 consists of 15 residues. CDR1 is SEHNR, CDR2 FQNEAQ, per germline (reference sequence). Both 60 Vbeta primers and 13 Jbeta primers went into the PCR. Sequencing used immunoSEQ multiplex PCR; TCRdb keeps in-frame clones, though not all of them. Of nearly 110,000 clones detected, roughly 75% appear once; the ten largest clones hold 2.5%. The chain is built from TRBV7-9 and TRBJ1-5; 7 bases are shared with TRBD1. The TCR originated in a man aged 35 to 55 in good health and CMV-seronegative. What was sequenced was PBMCs. The CDR3 sequence is CASSLGDRPNQPQHF. In DNA, the CDR3 is TGTGCCAGCAGCTTAGGGGACAGACCGAATCAGCCCCAGCATTTT.